Below are 16 T cell receptor beta chains sequenced from a single sample in a study of graft-versus-host responses after intestinal transplantation. The repertoire was sequenced with immunoSEQ multiplex PCR; TCRdb's copy has only in-frame clones and lacks some. The data show 65,000 to 85,000 clones, roughly 92% seen once. The material sequenced was bone marrow, taken around 720 days after intestinal transplantation. These receptors came from a human patient who received an intestinal transplant, so some T cells may come from the graft donor.

The chain uses TRBV5-4 and TRBJ1-2; 8 bases align to TRBD1. The CDR3 runs to 16 residues. Germline values: CDR1 SGHNT, CDR2 YYREEE (reference sequence). The V segment lost 2 bases and the J segment 0 bases; nucleotides outside the gene matches: 6. CDR3: CASSLAGTGANYGYTF. The CDR3 region has the DNA TGTGCCAGCAGCTTAGCCGGGACAGGAGCTAACTATGGCTACACCTTC.

The V and J genes are TRBV4-2 and TRBJ1-2; the match to TRBD1 covers 9 bases. The germline V gene encodes CDR1 LGHNA and CDR2 YNFKEQ. The V segment lost 0 bases and the J segment 7 bases; nucleotides outside the gene matches: 9. This CDR3 comprises 16 residues. CDR3 nucleotides: TGTGCCAGCAGCCAAGAGGGGACAGGGTACAGCGGTGGCTACACCTTC. Protein: CASSQEGTGYSGGYTF.

This clone was detected only once. The J gene is TRBJ2-5, the V gene TRBV5-6; 9 nucleotides line up with TRBD2. J gave up 2 bases and V 2 bases, and 1 base lay outside the gene matches. CDR1 is SGHDT, CDR2 YYEEEE, per germline. This CDR3 has 14 residues. The CDR3 loop is CASSFTSGQETQYF. The CDR3 DNA follows: TGTGCCAGCAGCTTTACTAGCGGGCAAGAGACCCAGTACTTC.

V usage is TRBV7-9 and J usage is TRBJ2-1; the match to TRBD2 covers 8 bases. Looked up from germline, CDR1 is SEHNR and CDR2 is FQNEAQ (reference sequence). The length of the CDR3 is 15 residues. V lost 5 bases, J lost 4 bases, and 7 bases stayed unmatched. Here the CDR3 DNA reads TGTGCCAGCAGCCTGGGACTAGGGGGTTACAATGAGCAGTTCTTC. It specifies CASSLGLGGYNEQFF.

The rearrangement links TRBV13 to TRBJ1-1; D unresolved. The length of the CDR3 is 13 residues. Germline V lookup: CDR1 PRHDT, CDR2 FYEKMQ (reference sequence). V dropped 5 bases and J dropped 0 bases, with 7 bases sitting between them. The CDR3 region has the DNA TGTGCCAGCAGCAAAGCGGTGAACACTGAAGCTTTCTTT. Its protein is CASSKAVNTEAFF.

The rearrangement links TRBV2 to TRBJ1-5; D gene ambiguous. Trimming removed 6 bases from V and 2 bases from J, with 8 bases in between. Germline-derived CDR1 and CDR2 are SNHLY and FYNNEI. This CDR3 region has 13 residues. The DNA for the CDR3 is TGTGCCAGCAGGGGCCTAGGCAATCAGCCCCAGCATTTT. The encoded protein is CASRGLGNQPQHF.

The J gene is TRBJ2-6, the V gene TRBV5-5, with D possibly TRBD2 on 5 matching bases. CDR1 and CDR2 (germline): SGHKS, YYEKEE (reference sequence). The CDR3 consists of 18 residues. The germline V and J ends were trimmed by 1 base and 0 bases, with 14 bases remaining between them. DNA of the CDR3: TGTGCCAGCAGCTTGTTTGCGGGCCTGAGCTCTGGGGCCAACGTCCTGACTTTC. This gives the protein CASSLFAGLSSGANVLTF.

This clone was picked up a small number of times. The chain links TRBV6-4 to TRBJ2-1; D not resolved. V lost 4 bases, J lost 0 bases, and 4 bases lay in between. The CDR3 contains 13 residues. Germline loops: CDR1 MRHNA, CDR2 SNTAGT. The CDR3 loop is CASSADSYNEQFF. CDR3 DNA sequence: TGTGCCAGCAGTGCGGACTCCTACAATGAGCAGTTCTTC.

The V and J genes are TRBV4-1 and TRBJ2-3, with 10 bases aligning to TRBD2. V lost 0 bases to trimming and J lost 2 bases; unmatched junction nucleotides: 8. CDR3 size: 18 residues. From germline, CDR1 is MGHRA and CDR2 YSYEKL. The CDR3 region is CASSQDPAGGYYTDTQYF. DNA of the CDR3: TGCGCCAGCAGCCAAGATCCAGCGGGGGGGTATTACACAGATACGCAGTATTTT.

The count of this clone is one. The V and J genes are TRBV28 and TRBJ1-5; D unclear. V dropped 6 bases and J dropped 3 bases, with 12 bases sitting between them. The CDR3 loop spans 14 amino acids. Germline V gene data show CDR1 as MDHEN and CDR2 as SYDVKM. DNA for the CDR3: TGTGCCAGCAGCCCCACTCCCGCCAATCAGCCCCAGCATTTT. This translates into CASSPTPANQPQHF.

V and J are TRBV6-1 and TRBJ1-2, with a tentative D call TRBD1 (6 bases). Germline V gene data show CDR1 as MNHNS and CDR2 as SASEGT. The CDR3 runs to 14 residues. Trimming cost V 6 bases and J 5 bases, with 16 bases left between them. Written as DNA, the CDR3 is TGTGCCAGCAGGATGACAGGAAACCCTTATGGCTACACCTTC. Translating gives CASRMTGNPYGYTF.

J is TRBJ1-2 and V is TRBV6-5; possible D gene TRBD1, 6 bases. The CDR3 has 15 residues. Trimming left V 4 bases short and J 4 bases short, with 16 bases between. The germline V gene encodes CDR1 MNHEY and CDR2 SVGAGI. The CDR3 region is CASSSSPTGRYGYTF. Here the CDR3 DNA reads TGTGCCAGCAGTTCATCCCCGACAGGCCGCTATGGCTACACCTTC.

The rearrangement joins TRBV28 to TRBJ2-7; 13 nucleotides align to TRBD2. The trim removed 4 bases at V and 0 bases at J, leaving 9 bases unmatched. From germline, CDR1 is MDHEN and CDR2 SYDVKM. The CDR3 loop spans 18 amino acids. The CDR3 region has the DNA TGTGCCAGCAGTTCCGGACTAGCGGGAGCCTCTAACTCCTACGAGCAGTACTTC. It is translated as CASSSGLAGASNSYEQYF.

The chain carries TRBV14 and TRBJ1-1; tentatively, D is TRBD1 (6 bases). The CDR3 has 17 amino acids. The V gene's germline CDR1 is SGHDN and CDR2 FVKESK. V dropped 6 bases and J dropped 1 base, with 21 bases sitting between them. The CDR3, as DNA: TGTGCCAGCAGAAAATGGGACATGTGGAGTGGGAACACTGAAGCTTTCTTT. This translates into CASRKWDMWSGNTEAFF. The whole variable domain, remainder taken from reference TRBV14 and TRBJ1-1, is EAGVTQFPSHSVIEKGQTVTLRCDPISGHDNLYWYRRVMGKEIKFLLHFVKESKQDESGMPNNRFLAERTGGTYSTLKVQPAELEDSGVYFCASRKWDMWSGNTEAFFGQGTRLTVV.

The J gene is TRBJ2-1, the V gene TRBV6-5; D tentatively reads TRBD1 or TRBD2 (5 bases each). The CDR3 sequence is 14 residues long. V was clipped by 6 bases and J by 4 bases, with 13 bases between them. Germline lookup yields CDR1 MNHEY and CDR2 SVGAGI. The CDR3 spells CASSPGTTYNEQFF. The CDR3 DNA is TGTGCCAGCAGCCCAGGGACCACTTACAATGAGCAGTTCTTC.

The chain is built from TRBV2 and TRBJ1-1; D is undetermined. From germline, CDR1 is SNHLY and CDR2 FYNNEI. V was shortened by 3 bases and J by 1 base, with 9 bases between the two germline ends. This CDR3 contains 14 residues. This CDR3 reads CASSEEETNTEAFF. DNA of the CDR3: TGTGCCAGCAGTGAGGAGGAGACGAACACTGAAGCTTTCTTT.